This TCR beta chain was recovered during a study of cytomegalovirus exposure and HLA in healthy donors. Study-wide results and limits: Subsequent analysis revealed that first-cohort TCR clusters tended to co-occur in the approximately 120 validation repertoires. The classifier reportedly diagnosed cytomegalovirus status with high specificity and sensitivity.

Of note for this clone: Antigen unknown.

Here immunoSEQ multiplex PCR was the method, and the copy in TCRdb shows in-frame clones only, minus some. The repertoire holds approximately 220,000 clones, with 85% to 95% as singletons. Germline CDR1 SGHRS, CDR2 YFSETQ. The CDR3 is made up of 16 amino acids. The V gene end was trimmed by 4 bases and the J gene end by 5 bases; junction bases not matched to a gene: 10. The sample comprised PBMCs. V and J are TRBV5-1 and TRBJ2-2, with TRBD2 matching over 8 bases. The TCR sequence derives from a woman between 18 and 30 years old in good health and CMV-seronegative. The CDR3 spells CASSGPGTRITGELFF. CDR3 DNA: TGCGCCAGCAGCGGTCCCGGGACTAGAATTACCGGGGAGCTGTTTTTT. Based on the CDR3 plus reference TRBV5-1 and TRBJ2-2, the full variable domain is KAGVTQTPRYLIKTRGQQVTLSCSPISGHRSVSWYQQTPGQGLQFLFEYFSETQRNKGNFPGRFSGRQFSNSRSEMNVSTLELGDSALYLCASSGPGTRITGELFFGEGSRLTVL.